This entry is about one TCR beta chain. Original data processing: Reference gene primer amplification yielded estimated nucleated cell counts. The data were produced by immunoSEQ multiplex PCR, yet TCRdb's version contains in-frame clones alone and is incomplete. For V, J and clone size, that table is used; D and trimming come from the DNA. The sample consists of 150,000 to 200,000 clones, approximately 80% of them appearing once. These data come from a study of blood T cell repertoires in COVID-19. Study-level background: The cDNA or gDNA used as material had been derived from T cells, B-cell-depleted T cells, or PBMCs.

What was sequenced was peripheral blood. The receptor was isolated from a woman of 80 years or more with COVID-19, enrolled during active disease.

The CDR3: CASSMSGSYEQYF. In nucleotides, the CDR3 is TGTGCCAGTAGTATGTCCGGGTCGTACGAGCAGTACTTC. This sequence joins TRBV19 and TRBJ2-7, with D unclear. Germline CDR1 and CDR2: LNHDA and SQIVND (reference sequence). The CDR3 is 13 amino acids. The V end lost 3 bases, the J end lost 4 bases, and 10 bases lay between the germline ends.